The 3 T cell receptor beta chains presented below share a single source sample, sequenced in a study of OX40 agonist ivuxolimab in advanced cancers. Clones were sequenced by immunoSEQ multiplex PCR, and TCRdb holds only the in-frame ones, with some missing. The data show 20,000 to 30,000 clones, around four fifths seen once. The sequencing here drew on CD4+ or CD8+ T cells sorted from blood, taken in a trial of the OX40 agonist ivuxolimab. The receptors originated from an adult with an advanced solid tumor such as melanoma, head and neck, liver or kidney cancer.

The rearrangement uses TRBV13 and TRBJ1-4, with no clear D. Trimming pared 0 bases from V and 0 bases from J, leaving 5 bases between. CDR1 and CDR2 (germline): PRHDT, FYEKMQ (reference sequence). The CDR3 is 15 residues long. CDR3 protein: CASSLGYATNEKLFF. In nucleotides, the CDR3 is TGTGCCAGCAGCTTAGGCTATGCAACTAATGAAAAACTGTTTTTT.

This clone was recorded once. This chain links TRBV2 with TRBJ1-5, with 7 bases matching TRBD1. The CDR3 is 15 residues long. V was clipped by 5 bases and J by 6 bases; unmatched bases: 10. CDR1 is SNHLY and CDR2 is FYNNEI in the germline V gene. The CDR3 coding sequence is TGTGCCAGCAGTATCGACAGGGAGGGCGGTCAGCCCCAGCATTTT. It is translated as CASSIDREGGQPQHF.

CDR3 in amino acids: CASAVLEEGNSPLHF. As DNA, the CDR3 is TGTGCCAGCGCCGTTTTGGAGGAAGGTAATTCACCCCTCCACTTT. The chain uses TRBV27 and TRBJ1-6; D gene ambiguous. V lost 8 bases and J 6 bases, leaving 17 bases between the germline ends. CDR1 is MNHEY, CDR2 SMNVEV, per germline (reference sequence). The CDR3 sequence is 15 residues long.